What follows is one T cell receptor beta chain and its context. V lost 0 bases and J 5 bases, leaving 10 bases between the germline ends. The germline CDR1 and CDR2 sequences are SEHNR and FQNEAQ (reference sequence). The length of the CDR3 is 14 residues. Original methodology: Amplification of reference gene primers was used by the study to estimate nucleated cell counts. Measured with immunoSEQ multiplex PCR; TCRdb has only the in-frame clones, and not every one. That table is the source of V, J and clone size, and D and trimming were worked out from the DNA. The data show around 64,000 clones, roughly 85% seen once. This record belongs to a study of blood T cell repertoires in COVID-19.

V and J are TRBV7-9 and TRBJ1-1; D might be TRBD1 (6 bases). The source of this sequence is a woman older than 75 with acute or convalescent COVID-19. Sequencing was performed on peripheral blood. As DNA, the CDR3 is TGTGCCAGCAGCTTAGCTACAGGGAGTACTGAAGCTTTCTTT. Protein sequence: CASSLATGSTEAFF.